Below are 25 T cell receptor beta chains sequenced from a single sample in a study of early T cells in non-severe SARS-CoV-2 infection. TCRdb fed the 5' RACE reads into MiXCR, producing one record per CDR3 protein. Altogether tens of thousands of distinct CDR3 sequences are present, roughly 8.4% being singletons, with the ten largest covering 3% to 3.5%. Sequenced input: whole blood. Receptors were obtained from an adult who was a healthcare worker with PCR-confirmed SARS-CoV-2 infection or an uninfected control (not recorded which).

This clonotype showed up many times. The V gene is TRBV7-6, the J gene TRBJ2-4; D gene uncertain. Deletions cut 1 base from V and 6 bases from J, with 4 bases between. The CDR3 extends over 12 amino acids. CDR1 and CDR2 from the germline V gene are SGHVS and FNYEAQ. The CDR3 loop is CASSLDGNIQYF. The CDR3 DNA reads as TGTGCCAGCAGCTTAGATGGAAACATTCAGTACTTC.

This clonotype came up many times. The chain combines TRBV7-3 with TRBJ2-2, with 11 bases that match TRBD2. The CDR3 totals 15 residues. Germline loops: CDR1 SGHTA, CDR2 FQGTGA. Trimming cost V 5 bases and J 7 bases; bases outside gene matches: 6. The CDR3 DNA reads TGTGCCAGCAGCATCGGGACTAGCGGTCGCGGGGAGCTGTTTTTT. Amino acids: CASSIGTSGRGELFF.

This clonotype came up a few times. V usage is TRBV5-6 and J usage is TRBJ2-5; 8 nucleotides line up with TRBD1. The V gene's germline CDR1 is SGHDT and CDR2 YYEEEE. Trimming cost V 0 bases and J 6 bases; bases outside gene matches: 7. The CDR3 totals 15 residues. The CDR3 reads CASSLGTGTPKTQYF. The CDR3 coding sequence is TGTGCCAGCAGCTTGGGGACAGGGACCCCGAAGACCCAGTACTTC.

The chain joins TRBV5-6 to TRBJ2-3; a weak D match, TRBD2 (6 bases). The CDR3 contains 15 residues. Trimming shortened V by 3 bases and J by 0 bases, and 11 bases separated the two germline ends. Germline V gives CDR1 SGHDT, CDR2 YYEEEE. The CDR3 DNA reads as TGTGCCAGCAGCTCGGTCCGGGAGAGCACAGATACGCAGTATTTT. Translated: CASSSVRESTDTQYF.

This clonotype was observed at least ten times. This rearrangement joins TRBV7-4 to TRBJ1-4, with TRBD1 matching over 7 bases. The CDR3 spans 18 residues. J gave up 2 bases and V 5 bases, and 14 bases lay outside the gene matches. In germline, CDR1 is SGHVT, CDR2 SQSDAQ. The CDR3 DNA reads as TGTGCCAGCAGCCACCCGCGGGACAGTCTATTGACTAATGAAAAACTGTTTTTT. It codes for CASSHPRDSLLTNEKLFF.

Remarks on this clonotype: The junction does not match germline at one end; this may be a read error. V gene TRBV27 combines with J gene TRBJ2-3; D is unclear. Looked up from germline, CDR1 is MNHEY and CDR2 is SMNVEV (reference sequence). This CDR3 is built from 14 residues. The CDR3, as DNA: TGTGCCAGCAGTTTAAGCCGCAGCACGGATACGCAGTATTTT. This gives the protein CASSLSRSTDTQYF.

This clonotype was picked up a small number of times. The chain has TRBV5-1 and TRBJ2-1; D call uncertain. The CDR3 extends over 14 amino acids. Trimming cost V 0 bases and J 1 base, with 5 bases left between them. Looked up from germline, CDR1 is SGHRS and CDR2 is YFSETQ. The chain's CDR3 is CASSLALSYNEQFF. DNA of the CDR3: TGCGCCAGCAGCTTGGCACTTTCCTACAATGAGCAGTTCTTC.

The V and J genes are TRBV24-1 and TRBJ2-6, with a weak D call TRBD1 (6 bases). The V and J ends lost 3 bases and 1 base respectively, with 18 bases between them. The germline V gene has CDR1 KGHDR and CDR2 SFDVKD. The CDR3 sequence is 19 residues long. This chain's CDR3 is CATSDPGAGVLSGANVLTF. CDR3 nucleotide sequence: TGTGCCACCAGTGATCCTGGGGCAGGGGTCCTTTCTGGGGCCAACGTCCTGACTTTC.

This clonotype has a count of ten or more. This chain joins TRBV5-1 and TRBJ1-1, with D perhaps matching TRBD1 (5 bases). The germline V gene has CDR1 SGHRS and CDR2 YFSETQ. This CDR3 is 13 amino acids long. V lost 1 base and J 3 bases, leaving 7 bases between the germline ends. CDR3 DNA sequence: TGCGCCAGCAGCTTGAAACAGGACACTGAAGCTTTCTTT. Protein product: CASSLKQDTEAFF.

The table lists this clonotype with many counts. The CDR3 sequence is CASTLAGAYNEQFF. The DNA for the CDR3 is TGTGCCAGCACACTAGCGGGGGCCTACAATGAGCAGTTCTTC. This sequence joins TRBV27 and TRBJ2-1; TRBD2 agrees at 11 bases. The CDR3 has 14 residues. The trim removed 7 bases at V and 2 bases at J, leaving 1 base unmatched. Per the germline V gene, CDR1 is MNHEY and CDR2 is SMNVEV (reference sequence).

At least ten counts were recorded for this clonotype. The chain joins TRBV2 to TRBJ1-2; no definite D call. Germline-derived CDR1 and CDR2 are SNHLY and FYNNEI. V lost 2 bases and J 5 bases, leaving 15 bases between the germline ends. The CDR3 has 15 amino acids. The CDR3 protein is CASSESQVPVYGYTF. In nucleotides, the CDR3 is TGTGCCAGCAGTGAAAGCCAGGTCCCTGTTTATGGCTACACCTTC.

This clonotype has at least ten counts. This chain joins TRBV20-1 and TRBJ2-7; 8 bases map to TRBD1. V was clipped by 5 bases and J by 7 bases; unmatched bases: 4. CDR1 and CDR2 (germline): DFQATT, SNEGSKA (reference sequence). This CDR3 has 11 residues. CDR3 protein: CSASDREEQYF. CDR3 nucleotides: TGCAGTGCTTCGGACAGGGAAGAGCAGTACTTC.

This clonotype has a handful of counts. The chain is built from TRBV7-3 and TRBJ2-3; weak D call: TRBD1 (6 bases). From germline, CDR1 is SGHTA and CDR2 FQGTGA. V shed 5 bases and J shed 4 bases, with 13 bases lying between them. The CDR3 contains 14 residues. The CDR3 region has the DNA TGTGCCAGCAGCGGGGGCCGGGGCCCAGATACGCAGTATTTT. It encodes CASSGGRGPDTQYF.

The gene calls are TRBV5-1 and TRBJ2-7, with TRBD2 identical over 9 bases. CDR1 SGHRS and CDR2 YFSETQ come from the germline V gene. V was clipped by 0 bases and J by 4 bases; unmatched bases: 5. This CDR3 contains 15 residues. As DNA, the CDR3 is TGCGCCAGCAGCTTGGAGCCTAGCGGGACATACGAGCAGTACTTC. Amino acids: CASSLEPSGTYEQYF.

The genes are TRBV7-9 and TRBJ2-7; 10 positions agree with TRBD1. The CDR3 loop spans 15 amino acids. With 5 bases clipped from V and 3 bases from J, the junction kept 7 bases outside the gene matches. CDR1 and CDR2 from the germline V gene are SEHNR and FQNEAQ (reference sequence). CDR3 nucleotide sequence: TGTGCCAGCAGCCCCAGGACAGGGGGTTACTACGAGCAGTACTTC. This encodes CASSPRTGGYYEQYF.

This clonotype was seen many times. V is TRBV2 and J is TRBJ2-4; D is unclear. With 3 bases removed from V and 5 bases from J, the gap between germline ends came to 14 bases. CDR1 and CDR2 (germline): SNHLY, FYNNEI. The CDR3 contains 15 residues. CDR3 bases: TGTGCCAGCAGTGACCGTCACCCAGGTGAAAACATTCAGTACTTC. It specifies CASSDRHPGENIQYF.

This clonotype was picked up many times. The V and J genes are TRBV9 and TRBJ1-1; D is unresolved. The CDR3 has 15 amino acids. V was shortened by 0 bases and J by 6 bases, with 15 bases between the two germline ends. The germline CDR1 and CDR2 sequences are SGDLS and YYNGEE. In DNA, the CDR3 is TGTGCCAGCAGCGTAGAGGGTCAAGGGTACTCTGAAGCTTTCTTT. It specifies CASSVEGQGYSEAFF.

This clonotype was picked up many times. This rearrangement joins TRBV14 to TRBJ1-4, with D possibly being TRBD1 (5 bases). This CDR3 spans 14 amino acids. V gave up 6 bases and J gave up 6 bases, with 14 bases separating them. Germline lookup yields CDR1 SGHDN and CDR2 FVKESK. Written as DNA, the CDR3 is TGTGCCAGCAGGGCAGGGATAAGAGATGAAAAACTGTTTTTT. This translates into CASRAGIRDEKLFF.

J is TRBJ2-3 and V is TRBV10-3, with 7 nucleotides matching TRBD2. The germline V gene has CDR1 ENHRY and CDR2 SYGVKD. V lost 4 bases to trimming and J lost 2 bases; unmatched junction nucleotides: 3. The CDR3 totals 14 residues. For the CDR3, the DNA is TGTGCCATCAGTGCAGCGGGAAACACAGATACGCAGTATTTT. This codes for CAISAAGNTDTQYF.

This clonotype was picked up many times. The chain links TRBV24-1 to TRBJ1-1; no firm D call. V was cut by 4 bases and J by 11 bases, with 10 bases left in between. Germline V CDR1 and CDR2: KGHDR, SFDVKD. The CDR3 has 11 residues. In DNA, the CDR3 is TGTGCCACCAGTGAGGACGGAACGGCTTTCTTT. As protein: CATSEDGTAFF.

This clonotype was counted at least ten times. The chain has TRBV2 and TRBJ2-3, with D unclear. Trimming pared 8 bases from V and 1 base from J, leaving 10 bases between. CDR3 length equals 13 residues. Germline loops: CDR1 SNHLY, CDR2 FYNNEI. The DNA of the CDR3 is TGTGCCAGCGGGGTCCGCGGCACAGATACGCAGTATTTT. Translating it yields CASGVRGTDTQYF.

By sample fraction, this clonotype is medium-sized. The chain has TRBV18 and TRBJ1-2, with D possibly being TRBD1 (5 bases). CDR3 length: 14 residues. Between the trimmed V and J ends, which lost 0 bases and 0 bases, there was a span of 5 bases. The germline CDR1 and CDR2 sequences are KGHSH and LQKENI. The CDR3 reads CASSPPDTNYGYTF. CDR3 coding DNA: TGTGCCAGCTCACCACCGGACACTAACTATGGCTACACCTTC. Together with reference TRBV18 and TRBJ1-2, the CDR3 gives the full variable domain: NAGVMQNPRHLVRRRGQEARLRCSPMKGHSHVYWYRQLPEEGLKFMVYLQKENIIDESGMPKERFSAEFPKEGPSILRIQQVVRGDSAAYFCASSPPDTNYGYTFGSGTRLTVV.

This clonotype was found many times. The chain carries TRBV19 and TRBJ2-1; 9 nucleotides agree with TRBD2. CDR3 length: 14 residues. V lost 10 bases and J lost 9; bases outside the gene matches: 13. From germline, CDR1 is LNHDA and CDR2 SQIVND (reference sequence). CDR3 loop: CATSAGGRLGEQFF. CDR3 in DNA: TGTGCCACCTCGGCGGGAGGGCGACTGGGTGAGCAGTTCTTC.

This clonotype was recorded a few times. This chain uses TRBV29-1 with TRBJ2-1; D unresolved. With 4 bases removed from V and 4 bases from J, the gap between germline ends came to 5 bases. Germline V CDR1 and CDR2: SQVTM, ANQGSEA. CDR3 length: 11 residues. Here the CDR3 DNA reads TGCAGCGTTGTTATTTACAATGAGCAGTTCTTC. Translated: CSVVIYNEQFF.

The genes are TRBV6-2 or TRBV6-3 and TRBJ1-2; D may be TRBD1 (5 bases). Germline V lookup: CDR1 MNHEY, CDR2 SVGEGT. V lost 9 bases, J lost 2 bases, and 19 bases lay in between. The CDR3 contains 15 residues. The CDR3: CASKLIPGRNYGYTF. The CDR3, as DNA: TGTGCCAGTAAGTTAATCCCGGGACGGAACTATGGCTACACCTTC.